Listed below are T cell receptor beta chains from one sample, sequenced in a study of blood T cells in healthy people across ages. TCRdb ran MiXCR on the 5' RACE reads and lists one entry per CDR3 protein. The sample yields approximately 730,000 distinct CDR3 sequences, 40% to 45% seen once. Sequencing was performed on blood. The receptors were sampled from an older woman in good health. CDR3s include the opening cysteine and the closing phenylalanine or tryptophan. The D gene is left open where the match is weak. The size field is filled for only some rows; it gives once, few, many or a size class.

d_call	clone_size	v_call	j_call	cdr3_aa	cdr3_nt
-	-	TRBV6-2/TRBV6-3	TRBJ2-7	CASSIAGTASSYEQYF	TGTGCCAGCAGTATCGCCGGGACTGCGAGCTCCTACGAGCAGTACTTC
-	-	TRBV7-2	TRBJ2-3	CASSKQGNTQYF	TGTGCCAGCAGCAAACAGGGTAATACGCAGTATTTT
-	-	TRBV20-1	TRBJ1-2	CSAREGTVWGYTF	TGCAGTGCTAGAGAGGGAACAGTGTGGGGCTACACCTTC
-	-	TRBV24-1	TRBJ2-7	CATRDPGSNEQYF	TGTGCCACCAGGGATCCAGGGAGTAACGAGCAGTACTTC
-	-	TRBV3-1	TRBJ2-1	CASSQDSGTRRNEQFF	TGTGCCAGCAGCCAAGATTCCGGGACCCGACGGAATGAGCAGTTCTTC
TRBD1	-	TRBV6-4	TRBJ2-7	CASTYRDRAYEQYF	TGTGCCAGCACCTACCGGGACAGAGCCTACGAGCAGTACTTC
-	-	TRBV25-1	TRBJ2-7	CASSEWGVVPIEQYF	TGTGCCAGCAGTGAATGGGGGGTCGTTCCTATCGAGCAGTACTTC
-	many	TRBV29-1	TRBJ2-3	CSVEDGLSSTDTQYF	TGCAGCGTTGAAGACGGACTCTCTAGCACAGATACGCAGTATTTT
-	-	TRBV2	TRBJ2-3	CASSEALGDTQYF	TGTGCCAGCAGTGAAGCCTTGGGAGATACGCAGTATTTT
-	many	TRBV9	TRBJ2-1	CASSASEYSYNEQFF	TGTGCCAGCAGCGCTTCAGAATACTCCTACAATGAGCAGTTCTTC
TRBD1	once	TRBV9	TRBJ1-6	CASSRRRDSLRDSPLHF	TGTGCCAGCAGCCGTAGAAGGGACAGTCTCCGGGATTCACCCCTCCACTTT
-	-	TRBV5-5	TRBJ2-1	CASSFGASLGHNEQFF	TGTGCCAGCAGCTTTGGGGCTAGTCTCGGCCACAATGAGCAGTTCTTC
TRBD2	many	TRBV4-3	TRBJ2-1	CATPHLGLAGVYNEQFF	TGCGCCACCCCCCACCTCGGACTAGCGGGCGTCTACAATGAGCAGTTCTTC
-	-	TRBV30	TRBJ1-2	CAWGGLSVGSYGYTF	TGTGCCTGGGGGGGCTTAAGCGTGGGGAGCTATGGCTACACCTTC
TRBD1	-	TRBV6-5	TRBJ1-2	CASINPGQGEGRYTF	TGTGCCAGCATCAATCCCGGACAGGGGGAGGGGCGCTACACCTTC
TRBD1	-	TRBV6-5	TRBJ1-4	CASRRGREKLFF	TGTGCCAGCAGGAGGGGGCGAGAAAAACTGTTTTTT
-	-	TRBV5-6	TRBJ1-1	CASISDGSEAFF	TGTGCCAGCATCTCTGACGGGTCTGAAGCTTTCTTT
TRBD1	-	TRBV7-9	TRBJ1-6	CASSTQGLSNNSPLHF	TGTGCCAGCAGCACACAGGGGCTCAGTAATAATTCACCCCTCCACTTT
TRBD2	-	TRBV6-2/TRBV6-3	TRBJ2-7	CASSEGLAEITYEQYF	TGTGCCAGCAGCGAAGGACTAGCGGAGATAACCTACGAGCAGTACTTC
-	few	TRBV6-2/TRBV6-3	TRBJ2-1	CASSYVLGGIAYNEQFF	TGTGCCAGCAGTTACGTGCTCGGCGGGATCGCCTACAATGAGCAGTTCTTC
TRBD1	-	TRBV7-9	TRBJ2-2	CASSPRDRGETGELFF	TGTGCCAGCAGCCCGCGGGACAGGGGGGAAACCGGGGAGCTGTTTTTT
TRBD1	-	TRBV5-1	TRBJ2-7	CASSSEGQGAYNEQYF	TGCGCCAGCAGCTCGGAGGGACAGGGGGCCTACAATGAGCAGTACTTC
TRBD2	-	TRBV12-3/TRBV12-4	TRBJ2-7	CASNPGLAGDNEQYF	TGTGCCAGCAACCCTGGACTAGCGGGAGACAATGAGCAGTACTTC
TRBD2	-	TRBV12-3/TRBV12-4	TRBJ2-7	CASSSVASGDAYEQYF	TGTGCCAGCAGTTCCGTCGCTAGCGGGGATGCCTACGAGCAGTACTTC
-	-	TRBV15	TRBJ2-1	CATSRDPGDEQFF	TGTGCCACCAGCAGAGACCCGGGGGATGAGCAGTTCTTC
-	-	TRBV21-1	TRBJ1-5	CASSLRDTRRGYVNQPQHF	TGTGCCAGCAGCCTCCGGGACACCCGACGGGGGTATGTGAATCAGCCCCAGCATTTT
-	-	TRBV7-2	TRBJ1-5	CASSLAWDSNQPQHF	TGTGCCAGCAGCTTAGCTTGGGATAGCAATCAGCCCCAGCATTTT
TRBD1	-	TRBV12-3/TRBV12-4	TRBJ1-5	CASGTGGGQPQHF	TGTGCCAGCGGGACAGGGGGGGGTCAGCCCCAGCATTTT
-	few	TRBV20-1	TRBJ2-7	CSARHRHYEQYF	TGCAGTGCTAGACACAGACACTACGAGCAGTACTTC
-	-	TRBV3-1	TRBJ1-1	CASSQTGRVTEAFF	TGTGCCAGCAGCCAGACGGGTAGGGTCACTGAAGCTTTCTTT
TRBD1	few	TRBV15	TRBJ2-7	CATSRGTGGIYEQYF	TGTGCCACCAGCAGAGGAACAGGGGGCATCTACGAGCAGTACTTC
TRBD2	-	TRBV14	TRBJ2-1	CASSQVSGGPHSSYNEQFF	TGTGCCAGCAGCCAAGTCAGCGGGGGGCCACATAGCTCCTACAATGAGCAGTTCTTC
-	-	TRBV5-1	TRBJ1-3	CASSLSSAEGGGNTIYF	TGCGCCAGCAGCTTGTCGTCGGCTGAGGGGGGTGGAAACACCATATATTTT
-	-	TRBV11-2	TRBJ2-5	CASRGYDSQETQYF	TGTGCCAGCAGGGGATATGACAGCCAAGAGACCCAGTACTTC
-	many	TRBV7-2	TRBJ2-1	CASSSDTRSNEQFF	TGTGCCAGCAGCTCCGACACTCGGTCCAATGAGCAGTTCTTC
-	few	TRBV7-2	TRBJ1-2	CASSLISTENYGYTF	TGTGCCAGCAGCCTCATCTCCACAGAGAACTATGGCTACACCTTC
TRBD1	-	TRBV5-1	TRBJ1-3	CASSPETGAGNTIYF	TGCGCCAGCAGCCCGGAAACAGGGGCTGGAAACACCATATATTTT
TRBD2	-	TRBV19	TRBJ2-1	CASSIDPKRDGYNEQFF	TGTGCCAGTAGTATAGATCCAAAGCGGGATGGGTACAATGAGCAGTTCTTC
TRBD2	-	TRBV2	TRBJ2-5	CAIGGGLAASGETQYF	TGTGCCATCGGGGGAGGACTAGCGGCAAGTGGAGAGACCCAGTACTTC
-	-	TRBV25-1	TRBJ2-3	CASSEDGAGRDTQYF	TGTGCCAGCAGTGAAGATGGGGCAGGTCGAGATACGCAGTATTTT
-	few	TRBV5-1	TRBJ2-1	CASSLWWQTSSYNEQFF	TGCGCCAGCAGCTTGTGGTGGCAGACCTCCTCCTACAATGAGCAGTTCTTC
TRBD2	few	TRBV7-2	TRBJ2-1	CASSPPGLAGLNEQFF	TGTGCCAGCAGCCCCCCGGGACTAGCGGGCCTAAATGAGCAGTTCTTC
-	-	TRBV6-6	TRBJ1-5	CASSHDSGEEQPQHF	TGTGCCAGCAGCCATGATTCAGGGGAAGAGCAGCCCCAGCATTTT
-	-	TRBV6-5	TRBJ1-5	CASSPSFGGHQPQHF	TGTGCCAGCAGTCCCTCTTTTGGAGGTCATCAGCCCCAGCATTTT
-	few	TRBV20-1	TRBJ2-5	CSARGGSANQETQYF	TGCAGTGCTAGAGGTGGTAGCGCAAACCAAGAGACCCAGTACTTC
-	-	TRBV4-1	TRBJ2-7	CASSQDGIPLYEQYF	TGCGCCAGCAGCCAAGATGGGATACCCCTCTACGAGCAGTACTTC
-	few	TRBV4-1	TRBJ2-7	CASSQDWQATYEQYF	TGCGCCAGCAGCCAAGACTGGCAGGCCACCTACGAGCAGTACTTC
-	-	TRBV7-6	TRBJ1-2	CASSLEVGGYGYTF	TGTGCCAGCAGCTTAGAGGTGGGAGGCTATGGCTACACCTTC
-	few	TRBV7-2	TRBJ2-3	CASSSPSDTQYF	TGTGCCAGCAGCTCCCCGTCAGATACGCAGTATTTT
-	-	TRBV4-1	TRBJ1-3	CASSHPKGGRKPSSGNTIYF	TGCGCCAGCAGCCATCCCAAGGGCGGTCGAAAACCCTCCTCTGGAAACACCATATATTTT
-	-	TRBV10-3	TRBJ1-4	CAIQPATNEKLFF	TGTGCCATTCAGCCCGCAACTAATGAAAAACTGTTTTTT
TRBD2	few	TRBV6-5	TRBJ2-5	CASRILAGQETQYF	TGTGCCAGCAGAATACTAGCGGGGCAAGAGACCCAGTACTTC
TRBD2	-	TRBV27	TRBJ2-4	CASSFALAGCKQYF	TGTGCCAGCAGTTTTGCATTAGCGGGCTGTAAGCAGTACTTC
TRBD1	many	TRBV20-1	TRBJ2-4	CSARVQGAAKNIQYF	TGCAGTGCTAGAGTACAGGGGGCTGCCAAAAACATTCAGTACTTC
TRBD2	few	TRBV6-2/TRBV6-3	TRBJ2-1	CASSYGLAGIETQFF	TGTGCCAGCAGTTACGGACTAGCGGGAATAGAGACCCAGTTCTTC